The entry that follows covers one T cell receptor beta chain sequence. Its recognized antigen is unknown. No much larger clone exists at a distance of one base, and base qualities are not known. The sample belongs to a study of T-cell memory formation after mild COVID-19 (dated by TCRdb to about 2021). At the level of the whole study: TCR sequence clusters from the two donors were found to be largely donor specific. In a couple of donors, T-cell clones that expanded and contracted after mild COVID-19 were tracked by sequencing TCRalpha and TCRbeta repertoires over time. Two young, previously healthy adult volunteers, one female and one male, were included in the cohort. The study at large found these results: The second-wave clones that peaked on day 37 were not confirmed to be SARS-CoV-2 specific. Contracting CD4+ clones were found mainly in CM and EM memory subsets, while CD8+ clones were enriched in EMRA. Some responding clones were detected in pre-infection memory, suggesting pre-existing cross-reactive memory T cells joined the SARS-CoV-2 response. Only two mild cases were covered by the study, and larger cohorts that include severe cases with pre-infection samples were considered necessary. Clones that contracted from day 15 to 85 showed balanced CD4/CD8 phenotypes, whereas a second wave of clones that expanded from day 15 to 37 leaned towards CD4+.

The CDR3 holds 20 amino acids from the cysteine to the phenylalanine. Only the CDR3 region is kept as DNA, spanning 60 bases read in frame from base 1. Based on the germline V gene, the CDR1 and CDR2 sequences are SGDLS and YYNGEE. V is pruned by 3 bases and J by 4 bases, leaving 17 bases of the junction without a gene match. Ficoll-Paque density gradient centrifugation was used to isolate PBMCs. Data came from an Illumina NovaSeq 6000. TCRalpha and TCRbeta cDNA libraries were constructed by 5'RACE with constant-segment primers, with sample barcodes and unique molecular identifiers being introduced. Trizol reagent was used to extract RNA from every sample. Library amplification was performed in two PCR steps, and a second sample barcode and Illumina TruSeq adapters were introduced in the second step. The libraries were sequenced on an Illumina NovaSeq using 2 x 150 bp paired-end reads. The authors' pipeline ran thus. With migec v1.2.7, reads were demultiplexed and then collapsed into UMI-guided consensus sequences. Using mixcr v2.1.11, UMI consensuses were aligned to TRA and TRB V and J templates and then assembled into clonotypes. Clonotypes were classified as expanded or contracted when called significant by both edgeR and NoisET, with noise models trained on biological replicates. For edgeR calls, the thresholds were a false discovery rate-adjusted p below 0.01 and a log2 fold-change of 1. As an exploratory analysis of dynamics, max-normalized trajectories of the 1000 most abundant clonotypes were examined by PCA with hierarchical clustering. The CD4 or CD8 phenotype of responding clones was assigned using the separately sequenced CD4+ and CD8+ repertoires. TCRdb itself trimmed the public reads at Q25 with fastp, ran MiXCR and retained productive beta chains. A single entry per CDR3 protein holds the most common genes and DNA from its merged rows. TCRdb, not the authors, supplied the V and J calls. Present in this sample are 500,000 to 600,000 distinct CDR3 sequences, more than 15% of which were seen just once. The ten largest account for around 13% of the sample.

The clonotype comes from an adult woman who had mild COVID-19 (a few samples of this study predate the infection). The sample titles of this study are shuffled in the database, so cell type and time point are left out; the donor was told from shared clones. The V gene is TRBV9 and the J gene is TRBJ2-3; 13 nucleotides in the junction match TRBD2. The sequenced material came from PBMCs or a T cell subset sorted from them (not recorded which). The nucleotides read TGTGCCAGCAGCGGCGCTCCGGGACTAGCGGGGTCCCGCGGGTCAGATACGCAGTATTTT. The translation is CASSGAPGLAGSRGSDTQYF.